This TCR beta chain was captured by sequencing in a study of PD-1 blockade in classical Hodgkin lymphoma. Each patient's relapse followed autologous stem cell transplantation, and brentuximab vedotin exposure varied. Magnetic negative selection of thawed PBMCs was the method by which CD4+ T cells were purified. Relapsed/refractory classical Hodgkin lymphoma patients had complete, partial or progressive responses. The CDR3 contains 14 residues. Trimming removed 9 bases from V and 0 bases from J, with 12 bases in between. CDR1 and CDR2 from the germline V gene are MNHEY and SMNVEV (reference sequence). Measured with immunoSEQ multiplex PCR; TCRdb has only the in-frame clones, and not every one. The table shows over 7,500 clones, with 74% occurring only once. Findings of the study overall: Complete responders entered with baseline diversity on par with newly diagnosed patients, the results showed. Repertoires differed for reasons still undefined, possibly disease activity or prior therapy.

Worth noting for this clone: Its target is unknown.

This TCR came from a human donor with classical Hodgkin lymphoma. Sample: CD4+ T cells from blood, taken at baseline. J is TRBJ2-1 and V is TRBV27; D remains unclear. As DNA, the CDR3 is TGTGCCAGTACGAGGCTGAGCTCCTACAATGAGCAGTTCTTC. Translated, it gives CASTRLSSYNEQFF.